This TCR beta chain was identified in a study of blood T cells in healthy people across ages. As to this clonotype: Its target is unknown.

The second PCR ran about 6 to 11 cycles with a sample-barcoded 5' primer and J-beta primers. Using its own MiXCR run on the 5' RACE reads, TCRdb lists one record per CDR3 protein. Altogether roughly 410,000 distinct CDR3 sequences are present, about 52% being singletons, with the ten largest covering 51%. Findings and caveats of the study: The study regarded diversity estimates from one million T cells as underestimates.

With each sample, at least 6 micrograms of total RNA were extracted. The CDR3 sequence is 14 residues long. Looked up from germline, CDR1 is MNHEY and CDR2 is SVGEGT. Unmatched junction bases numbered 15, after V lost 6 bases and J lost 11 bases. This sequence joins TRBV6-2 or TRBV6-3 and TRBJ2-5, with 7 positions matching TRBD1. The sequenced sample consisted of blood. The source is a man in his sixties in good health. The CDR3 protein is CASSQTTGPDEQYF. The CDR3 bases are TGTGCCAGCAGCCAGACGACAGGGCCGGATGAGCAGTACTTC.